This entry describes one T cell receptor beta chain. The CDR3 is 14 residues long. From germline, CDR1 is MNHEY and CDR2 SVGEGT. The V and J ends lost 6 bases and 8 bases respectively, with 16 bases between them. This specimen belongs to a study of control samples from healthy donors and cancer patients. The table came from immunoSEQ multiplex PCR; TCRdb's copy has only in-frame clones and leaves some out. The data hold about 130,000 clones, with 85% to 95% observed a single time. The TCR comes from a man aged 60 to 69 with colorectal cancer. The rearrangement joins TRBV6-2 or TRBV6-3 to TRBJ1-4, with D tentatively TRBD1 (5 bases). The sample consisted of PBMCs. CDR3 sequence: CASSEAGKWEKLFF. The CDR3 DNA follows: TGTGCCAGCAGCGAAGCAGGGAAGTGGGAAAAACTGTTTTTT.